Listed here are 3 T cell receptor beta chains from one sample, sequenced in a study of lymphopenia after photon versus proton radiotherapy. TCRdb keeps only in-frame clones here, not all; method: immunoSEQ multiplex PCR. The table lists about 65,000 clones, about 89% of them singletons. The starting material was peripheral blood, obtained from a patient treated with proton-based radiotherapy. These receptors were obtained from an elderly man with esophageal cancer.

V gene TRBV11-2 combines with J gene TRBJ2-7; 7 bases match TRBD1. The CDR3 runs to 12 residues. Trimming removed 7 bases from V and 4 bases from J; junction bases left unmatched: 4. Per germline, CDR1 SGHAT and CDR2 FQNNGV. Written as DNA, the CDR3 is TGTGCCAGCAAGGGGGCCTATTACGAGCAGTACTTC. Its translation: CASKGAYYEQYF.

The rearrangement links TRBV9 to TRBJ2-1, with 7 bases matching TRBD2. CDR3 length: 14 amino acids. The ends lost 3 bases at V and 8 bases at J; junction bases unmatched: 8. The V gene's germline CDR1 is SGDLS and CDR2 YYNGEE. The CDR3 loop reads CASSEGAGMYEQFF. DNA for the CDR3: TGTGCCAGCAGCGAGGGAGCGGGAATGTATGAGCAGTTCTTC.

The V gene is TRBV6-1, the J gene TRBJ2-1; 11 nucleotides align to TRBD2. With 4 bases clipped from V and 8 bases from J, the junction kept 7 bases outside the gene matches. The CDR3 sequence is 15 residues long. Germline V gives CDR1 MNHNS, CDR2 SASEGT. The CDR3 reads CASSVLAGGPYEQFF. Here the CDR3 DNA reads TGTGCCAGCAGTGTATTAGCGGGGGGGCCATATGAGCAGTTCTTC.